One sample yielded the 32 T cell receptor beta chains listed below, sequenced in a study of T cells in Graves' hyperthyroidism and ophthalmopathy (dated by TCRdb to about 2019). Library preparation was by multiplex PCR. Data came from an Illumina HiSeq 2000. The TCR beta CDR3 regions were amplified from the RNA transcripts. The TCR CDR3 was subjected to a first round of RT-PCR using the HTBI primer set and the Qiagen OneStep RT-PCR kit. In TCRdb, the public reads were trimmed at Q25 with fastp and aligned with MiXCR, with productive beta chains retained. Rows are combined by CDR3 protein, so each entry shows the most common genes and DNA. Present in this sample are fewer than 450,000 distinct CDR3 sequences, about 15% of which were seen just once. The biggest ten clones account for around 35% of the sample. The sample consisted of blood. These receptors came from a woman in her twenties or thirties with Graves' hyperthyroidism that later progressed to Graves' ophthalmopathy.

This clonotype was recorded at least ten times. This sequence joins TRBV18 and TRBJ2-7; the match to TRBD1 covers 7 bases. Germline V gives CDR1 KGHSH, CDR2 LQKENI. Unmatched junction bases numbered 9, after V lost 8 bases and J lost 2 bases. The CDR3 runs 14 residues. DNA for the CDR3: TGTGCCAGCCACACCGGGACAGTGGCCTACGAGCAGTACTTC. This gives the protein CASHTGTVAYEQYF.

The CDR3 coding sequence is TGTGCCAGCAGCCCCCGGGGTCCTTCAAGCACAGATACGCAGTATTTT. Residues: CASSPRGPSSTDTQYF. The chain recombines TRBV3-1 with TRBJ2-3, with TRBD2 as a possible D gene (5 bases). In germline, CDR1 is LGHDT, CDR2 YNNKEL (reference sequence). Trimming removed 4 bases at V and 0 bases at J, with 14 bases between. The CDR3 spans 16 residues.

The chain has TRBV18 and TRBJ2-7; TRBD2 might be the D (6 bases). This CDR3 has 13 residues. V was shortened by 0 bases and J by 12 bases, with 15 bases between the two germline ends. Germline loops: CDR1 KGHSH, CDR2 LQKENI. The DNA of the CDR3 is TGTGCCAGCTCACCACCGGGACTTGAAGGGCGGTACTTC. This gives the protein CASSPPGLEGRYF.

The sample holds a few counts of this clonotype. The chain carries TRBV11-2 and TRBJ2-5; perhaps TRBD2 as D (5 bases). Per the germline V gene, CDR1 is SGHAT and CDR2 is FQNNGV. This CDR3 is 14 amino acids long. Trimming took 1 base from V and 2 from J, leaving 8 bases between them. CDR3 DNA sequence: TGTGCCAGCAGCTTAGGCGGGCCACAAGAGACCCAGTACTTC. Protein sequence: CASSLGGPQETQYF.

The genes are TRBV10-3 and TRBJ2-2; possible D gene TRBD2, 5 bases. Germline V gene sequence: CDR1 ENHRY, CDR2 SYGVKD. V shed 1 base and J shed 7 bases, with 13 bases lying between them. CDR3 length: 15 residues. The CDR3 is CAISEFEGAVGELFF. CDR3 nucleotide sequence: TGTGCCATCAGTGAGTTTGAGGGCGCCGTCGGGGAGCTGTTTTTT.

Comments on this clonotype: One end of the junction fails to match germline, which may point to a read error. The gene calls are TRBV20-1 and TRBJ2-3; D is tentatively TRBD1 or TRBD2 (5 bases each). The CDR3 sequence is 14 residues long. The germline gives CDR1 DFQATT, CDR2 SNEGSKA (reference sequence). CDR3 coding DNA: TGCGGTGCTAGTGGGGGAATCGGGGCAGATACGCAGTATTTT. Translating it yields CGASGGIGADTQYF.

This clonotype has ten or more counts. This chain joins TRBV3-1 and TRBJ2-7; D remains unclear. This CDR3 contains 11 residues. Trimming left V 3 bases short and J 7 bases short, with 7 bases between. The V gene's germline CDR1 is LGHDT and CDR2 YNNKEL (reference sequence). CDR3 nucleotide sequence: TGTGCCAGCAGCCAGCGTAATGAGCAGTACTTC. Amino acid sequence: CASSQRNEQYF.

This clonotype has at least ten counts. The gene calls are TRBV30 and TRBJ1-1; D is uncertain. The length of the CDR3 is 14 residues. V lost 5 bases to trimming and J lost 4 bases, with 17 bases between them. Germline values: CDR1 GTSNPN, CDR2 SVGIG (reference sequence). The CDR3 spells CAWAPRVRVTEAFF. The CDR3 nucleotides are TGTGCCTGGGCCCCCCGCGTGAGGGTCACTGAAGCTTTCTTT.

Remarks on this clonotype: Relative to the germline gene, one junction end is altered; a read error may explain this. This sequence joins TRBV12-3 or TRBV12-4 and TRBJ2-1, with D uncertain. The CDR3 covers 14 residues. The CDR3 bases are TGTGCCAACAGTTTAGGTTCCTTCGTCAATGAGCAGTTCTTC. It encodes CANSLGSFVNEQFF.

This clonotype was counted many times. The chain has TRBV6-5 and TRBJ2-5, with no clear D. Trimming removed 0 bases from V and 2 bases from J, with 10 bases in between. Germline loops: CDR1 MNHEY, CDR2 SVGAGI. This CDR3 spans 15 amino acids. The CDR3: CASSYSTGRQETQYF. The CDR3 DNA reads TGTGCCAGCAGTTACTCCACGGGCAGACAAGAGACCCAGTACTTC.

The CDR3 is CSARSIAGDWNEQFF. CDR3 nucleotide sequence: TGCAGTGCTAGGTCAATAGCGGGAGATTGGAATGAGCAGTTCTTC. This chain links TRBV20-1 with TRBJ2-1, with 9 bases identical to TRBD2. V lost 3 bases and J lost 7; bases outside the gene matches: 10. The germline V gene has CDR1 DFQATT and CDR2 SNEGSKA (reference sequence). The CDR3 extends over 15 amino acids.

This chain links TRBV28 with TRBJ2-7; 8 bases match TRBD1. The CDR3 has 14 amino acids. Germline lookup yields CDR1 MDHEN and CDR2 SYDVKM. V dropped 6 bases and J dropped 3; count of bases not matched to a gene: 7. The DNA for the CDR3 is TGTGCCAGCAGGTCGCCGGGACAGGTCTACGAGCAGTACGTC. This codes for CASRSPGQVYEQYV.

This clonotype was found many times. The gene calls are TRBV27 and TRBJ2-2, with D perhaps matching TRBD1 or TRBD2 (6 bases each). Germline CDR1 and CDR2: MNHEY and SMNVEV (reference sequence). The CDR3 runs to 14 residues. Trimming cost V 9 bases and J 6 bases, with 17 bases left between them. The chain's CDR3 is CASSLGGAPGELFF. Here the CDR3 DNA reads TGTGCCAGTTCATTGGGGGGCGCTCCCGGGGAGCTGTTTTTT.

J is TRBJ2-7 and V is TRBV6-1, with 8 bases lining up with TRBD2. V lost 2 bases, J lost 4 bases, and 10 bases stayed unmatched. This CDR3 comprises 16 residues. The germline CDR1 and CDR2 sequences are MNHNS and SASEGT. The CDR3 sequence is CASSETWAGGLYEQYF. CDR3 DNA sequence: TGTGCCAGCAGTGAAACGTGGGCGGGAGGATTGTACGAGCAGTACTTC.

This rearrangement joins TRBV29-1 to TRBJ2-7; D gene ambiguous. Trimming stripped 3 bases from V and 1 base from J, with 10 bases between. There are 13 residues in the CDR3. Germline V CDR1 and CDR2: SQVTM, ANQGSEA. The CDR3 spells CSVDDGPSYEQYF. The DNA for the CDR3 is TGCAGCGTTGATGACGGGCCTTCCTACGAGCAGTACTTC.

J is TRBJ2-5 and V is TRBV9; D might be TRBD2 (5 bases). CDR1 and CDR2 from the germline V gene are SGDLS and YYNGEE. The length of the CDR3 is 15 residues. V shed 1 base and J shed 0 bases, with 10 bases lying between them. The CDR3 DNA reads as TGTGCCAGCAGCGTATTGGGAGCAGACCAAGAGACCCAGTACTTC. This codes for CASSVLGADQETQYF.

This clonotype showed up many times. The gene calls are TRBV11-1 and TRBJ2-7, with TRBD1 matching over 9 bases. The CDR3 has 15 amino acids. V shed 5 bases, J shed 0 bases, and the junction held 5 bases outside the gene matches. Looked up from germline, CDR1 is SGHAT and CDR2 is FQDESV (reference sequence). The DNA of the CDR3 is TGTGCCAGCAGCAAGGGACAGGGCTTCTCCTACGAGCAGTACTTC. This sequence encodes CASSKGQGFSYEQYF. The full variable domain, in which reference TRBV11-1 and TRBJ2-7 provide the parts outside the CDR3, is EAEVAQSPRYKITEKSQAVAFWCDPISGHATLYWYRQILGQGPELLVQFQDESVVDDSQLPKDRFSAERLKGVDSTLKIQPAELGDSAMYLCASSKGQGFSYEQYFGPGTRLTVT.

V usage is TRBV2 and J usage is TRBJ2-2; D possibly corresponds to TRBD2 (5 bases). This CDR3 spans 16 amino acids. The ends were cut back, 5 bases at V and 7 bases at J, with 20 bases in the middle. CDR1 is SNHLY and CDR2 is FYNNEI in the germline V gene. CDR3 region: CASSLTSFYEGGELFF. The CDR3 nucleotides read TGTGCCAGCAGTCTCACTAGTTTCTACGAGGGCGGGGAGCTGTTTTTT.

The chain has TRBV2 and TRBJ1-5; 12 positions match TRBD1. The CDR3 is 17 amino acids. Unmatched junction bases numbered 8, after V lost 3 bases and J lost 5 bases. Germline CDR1 SNHLY, CDR2 FYNNEI. In nucleotides, the CDR3 is TGTGCCAGCAGTGAGGGGGACAGGGGGCGTCGGTATCAGCCCCAGCATTTT. This codes for CASSEGDRGRRYQPQHF.

This clonotype showed up many times. The chain is built from TRBV12-5 and TRBJ1-1; D remains unclear. V was cut by 0 bases and J by 1 base, with 9 bases left in between. The CDR3 sequence is 15 residues long. Germline lookup yields CDR1 LGHNT and CDR2 FRNRAP. CDR3: CASGLVLGRNTEAFF. CDR3 DNA: TGTGCTAGTGGTTTGGTACTGGGCCGGAACACTGAAGCTTTCTTT.

The sample holds many counts of this clonotype. This chain links TRBV12-3 or TRBV12-4 with TRBJ1-4; 12 bases agree with TRBD1. The CDR3 runs to 19 residues. After removal of 6 bases from V and 3 bases from J, the junction contained 14 bases not matched to a gene. The DNA for the CDR3 is TGTGCCAGCAGACTAATCGGGACAGGGGGCGTTCAATCTAATGAAAAACTGTTTTTT. Translation: CASRLIGTGGVQSNEKLFF.

The CDR3 region is CASSFGHYNSPLHF. The CDR3 DNA is TGTGCCAGCAGTTTTGGTCACTATAATTCACCCCTCCACTTT. This chain links TRBV28 with TRBJ1-6; D is ambiguous. There are 14 residues in the CDR3. From germline, CDR1 is MDHEN and CDR2 SYDVKM. V lost 3 bases and J lost 3, with 6 bases in between.

This clonotype showed up many times. A junction boundary mismatches the germline segment, possibly from a read error. The V call is TRBV7-7, the J call TRBJ2-7; D not certain. Germline V gene lookup returns CDR1 SSHAT and CDR2 FNYEAQ (reference sequence). This CDR3 contains 15 residues. In DNA, the CDR3 is TGTGCTAGCAGCCCCGGCCCCAGTTCGACCTACGAGCAGTACTTC. Amino acids: CASSPGPSSTYEQYF.

This clonotype was seen repeatedly, ten times or more. The chain recombines TRBV5-1 with TRBJ1-2; D ambiguous. The CDR3 contains 15 residues. Trimming shortened V by 4 bases and J by 4 bases, and 17 bases separated the two germline ends. Germline values: CDR1 SGHRS, CDR2 YFSETQ. In DNA form, the CDR3 reads TGCGCCAGCAGCCCGCAAAGGCGGTCCTTCTATGGCTACACCTTC. Its protein is CASSPQRRSFYGYTF.

This clonotype was recorded at least ten times. This chain joins TRBV2 and TRBJ2-5; 13 bases agree with TRBD2. V was pared by 6 bases and J by 0 bases, with 7 bases of the junction left unmatched. In germline, CDR1 is SNHLY, CDR2 FYNNEI. The CDR3 sequence is 17 residues long. CDR3 DNA sequence: TGTGCCAGCAGCCCCGGGACTAGCGGGACGTACCAAGAGACCCAGTACTTC. Its translation: CASSPGTSGTYQETQYF.

The rearrangement uses TRBV4-2 and TRBJ2-1; D call uncertain. Between the trimmed V and J ends, which lost 0 bases and 3 bases, there was a span of 9 bases. Germline CDR1 reads LGHNA; CDR2 reads YNFKEQ. This CDR3 has 15 amino acids. The CDR3 DNA is TGTGCCAGCAGCCAAGAAGTCCAGGTCTACAATGAGCAGTTCTTC. This codes for CASSQEVQVYNEQFF.

This chain links TRBV19 with TRBJ2-1; 9 bases align to TRBD2. Looked up from germline, CDR1 is LNHDA and CDR2 is SQIVND (reference sequence). This CDR3 contains 18 residues. V lost 3 bases and J lost 3; bases outside the gene matches: 12. CDR3 bases: TGTGCCAGTAGTATGCTAGCGGGAATAGTTTCGGGCTACAATGAGCAGTTCTTC. Amino acids: CASSMLAGIVSGYNEQFF.

As DNA, the CDR3 is TGTGCCAGCGGGACAGCAAATTCCTACGAGCAGTACTTC. Translation: CASGTANSYEQYF. The chain links TRBV6-1 to TRBJ2-7; 7 bases map to TRBD1. The germline V gene encodes CDR1 MNHNS and CDR2 SASEGT. The CDR3 consists of 13 residues. Unmatched junction bases numbered 5, after V lost 8 bases and J lost 1 base.

This clonotype was picked up many times. This chain uses TRBV12-3 or TRBV12-4 with TRBJ2-2; 10 bases match TRBD1. With 6 bases clipped from V and 5 bases from J, the junction kept 9 bases outside the gene matches. This CDR3 spans 16 amino acids. CDR3 DNA: TGTGCCAGCAGCTTGGGGACAGGGGTAAGGACCGGGGAGCTGTTTTTT. Amino acids: CASSLGTGVRTGELFF.

This clonotype came up a few times. The junction shows a germline mismatch at one end, possibly a read error. The chain carries TRBV7-9 and TRBJ2-5; 9 nucleotides match TRBD2. The CDR3 runs to 13 residues. Per the germline V gene, CDR1 is SEHNR and CDR2 is FQNEAQ (reference sequence). The CDR3 spells CASRLAGEETQYF. The CDR3 bases are TGTGCCAGCAGGTTAGCGGGAGAGGAGACCCAGTACTTC.

This clonotype came up many times. The chain carries TRBV5-1 and TRBJ2-1; TRBD2 aligns across 13 bases. V was pared by 4 bases and J by 10 bases, with 8 bases of the junction left unmatched. The CDR3 extends over 15 amino acids. The germline gives CDR1 SGHRS, CDR2 YFSETQ. The CDR3 loop is CASSRGLAGAGEQFF. The DNA of the CDR3 is TGCGCCAGCAGCCGCGGACTAGCGGGAGCGGGAGAGCAGTTCTTC.

The chain joins TRBV4-1 to TRBJ2-7, with D possibly called TRBD1 or TRBD2 (6 bases each). Trimming stripped 6 bases from V and 6 bases from J, with 18 bases between. The CDR3 has 14 residues. Per the germline V gene, CDR1 is MGHRA and CDR2 is YSYEKL. CDR3 protein: CASRPGPGAAEQYF. CDR3 DNA: TGCGCCAGCAGGCCGGGTCCGGGGGCGGCCGAGCAGTACTTC.